This T cell receptor beta chain emerged from a study of T cells after posttransplantation cyclophosphamide listed by TCRdb under 2016. About the full investigation: The study tracked T cell repertoire reconstitution by TRB sequencing after myeloablative bone marrow transplantation using posttransplantation cyclophosphamide as GVHD prophylaxis. Antigen receptor sequencing covered samples from approximately 38 PTCy-treated patients and some 15 of their related bone marrow donors. Blood from all 35 or so PTCy patients who had 1-year posttransplant specimens underwent TRB sequencing. Up to 3 additional blood samples from 2 to 5.2 years after transplant were also TRB-sequenced in 3 patients, as was pretransplant blood from a handful of patients. Because TRA and TRB clonality correlated tightly in roughly nine samples, the subsequent TCR analyses were limited to TRB only. Public TRB sequences were compared against a database of over 3,500 sequences linked to responses to pathogens, tumor antigens, self-antigens and alloantigens.

At the junction V is shortened by 1 base and J by 15 bases; bases outside the gene matches: 4. CDR1 is given as SGHRS and CDR2 as YFSETQ, both from the germline V gene. The CDR3, cysteine through phenylalanine, is 12 amino acids long. Only CDR3 DNA remains: 36 bases, in frame from the first base. Genomic DNA was the input for TRB sequencing, which was run either with the immunoSEQ assay at survey resolution or with the hsTCRB kit. In the original analysis: The immunoSEQ software was used for initial read processing, and the LymphoSeq R package was used for repertoire analyses. For each TRB dataset, clonality was calculated as 1 minus normalized Shannon entropy, and the Gini coefficient was computed as well. To infer phenotypes in unsorted samples, TRB sequences from sorted subsets of the recipient or donor were mapped onto unsorted samples from the same recipient. The clones in this table, taken by TCRdb from immuneACCESS, are in-frame only. Not every clone is retained; where verified, under half of the shortfall comes from an unresolved V gene, and the cause of the rest is unknown. V, J and clone size reflect that table, while D and trimming were determined from the DNA. For this sample there are tens of thousands of clones; about 82% appear just once. In total, the top ten clones hold around 6.6% of the sample.

Comment on this clone: Its specific antigen is unknown. Base-call qualities are not available, and no considerably larger clone is one nucleotide away.

PTCy-treated patients came from a prospective multi-institutional clinical trial. Mononuclear cells from peripheral blood and bone marrow were separated by Ficoll-Hypaque density centrifugation and then cryopreserved. General study outcomes and caveats: The TRB repertoires of T cells infiltrating skin or GI tract showed only limited overlap with the TRB repertoires of T cells in blood. At 1-2 months, donor-recipient similarity was low but rose over the first year, and the later blood repertoires were often dominated by donor CD8+ memory clones. Across the approximately 42 patients, TRB clonality was highly associated with recipient CMV seropositivity and CMV reactivation, and diversity with PTCy was similar to that in the CNI/methotrexate controls.

The chain is encoded by TRBV5-1 joined to TRBJ1-6, and TRBD1 matches 7 of the central bases. This TCR came from a woman between 55 and 75 years old with a blood cancer, CMV-positive, and with a related stem cell donor. The sample taken for sequencing was PBMCs. The CDR3 in this case is CASSLKQGLLHF. The bases are TGCGCCAGCAGCTTGAAACAGGGGCTCCTCCACTTT.